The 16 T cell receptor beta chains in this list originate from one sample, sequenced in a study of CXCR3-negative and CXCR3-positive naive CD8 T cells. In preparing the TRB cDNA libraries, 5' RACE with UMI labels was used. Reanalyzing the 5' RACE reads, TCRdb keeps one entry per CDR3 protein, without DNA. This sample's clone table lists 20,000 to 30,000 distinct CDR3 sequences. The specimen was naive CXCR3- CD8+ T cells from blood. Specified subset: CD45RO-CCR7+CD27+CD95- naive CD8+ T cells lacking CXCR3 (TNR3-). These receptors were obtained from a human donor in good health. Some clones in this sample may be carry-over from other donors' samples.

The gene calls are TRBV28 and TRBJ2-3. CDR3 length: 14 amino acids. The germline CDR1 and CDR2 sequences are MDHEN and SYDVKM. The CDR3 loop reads CASSIGPGTDTQYF.

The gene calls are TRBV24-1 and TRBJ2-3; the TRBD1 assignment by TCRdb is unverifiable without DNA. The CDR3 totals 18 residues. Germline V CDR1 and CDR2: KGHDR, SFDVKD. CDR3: CATSDFSGTFDLGDTQYF.

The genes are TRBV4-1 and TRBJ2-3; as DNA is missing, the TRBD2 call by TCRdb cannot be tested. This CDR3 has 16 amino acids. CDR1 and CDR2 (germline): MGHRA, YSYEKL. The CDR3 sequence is CASSQVDTSGTDTQYF.

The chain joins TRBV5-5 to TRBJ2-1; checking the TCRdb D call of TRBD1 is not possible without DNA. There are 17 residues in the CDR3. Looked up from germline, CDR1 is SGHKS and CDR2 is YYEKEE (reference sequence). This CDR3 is CASSLTGGTGTYNEQFF.

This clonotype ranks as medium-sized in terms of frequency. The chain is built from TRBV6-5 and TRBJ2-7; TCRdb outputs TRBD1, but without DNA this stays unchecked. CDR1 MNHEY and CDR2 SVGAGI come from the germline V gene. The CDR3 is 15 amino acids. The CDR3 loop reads CASSYSGQGAGEQYF.

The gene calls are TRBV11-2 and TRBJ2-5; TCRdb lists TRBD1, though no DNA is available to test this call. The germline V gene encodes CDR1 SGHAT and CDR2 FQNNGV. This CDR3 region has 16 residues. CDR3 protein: CASSSQQEQELETQYF.

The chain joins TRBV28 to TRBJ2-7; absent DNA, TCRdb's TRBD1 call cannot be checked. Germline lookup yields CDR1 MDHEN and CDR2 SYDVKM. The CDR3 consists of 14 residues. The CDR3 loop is CASSWGGSPYEQYF. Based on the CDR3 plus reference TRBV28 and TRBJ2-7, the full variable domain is DVKVTQSSRYLVKRTGEKVFLECVQDMDHENMFWYRQDPGLGLRLIYFSYDVKMKEKGDIPEGYSVSREKKERFSLILESASTNQTSMYLCASSWGGSPYEQYFGPGTRLTVT.

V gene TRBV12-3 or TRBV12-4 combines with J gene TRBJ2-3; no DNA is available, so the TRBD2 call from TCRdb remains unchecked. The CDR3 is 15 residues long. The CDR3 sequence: CASSRTSGSADTQYF.

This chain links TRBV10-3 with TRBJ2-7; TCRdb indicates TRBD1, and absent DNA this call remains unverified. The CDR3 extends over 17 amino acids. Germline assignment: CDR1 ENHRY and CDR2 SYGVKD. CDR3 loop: CAISGSTGGSSGYEQYF.

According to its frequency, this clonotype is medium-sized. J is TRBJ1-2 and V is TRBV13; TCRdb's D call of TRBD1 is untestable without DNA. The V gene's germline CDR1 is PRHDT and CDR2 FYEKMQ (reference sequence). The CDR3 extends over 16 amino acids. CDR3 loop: CASSLTGSASSYGYTF.

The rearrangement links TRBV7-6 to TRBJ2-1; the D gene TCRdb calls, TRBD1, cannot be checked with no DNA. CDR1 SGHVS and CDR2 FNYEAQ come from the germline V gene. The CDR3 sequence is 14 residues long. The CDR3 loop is CASSTDRVDGEQFF. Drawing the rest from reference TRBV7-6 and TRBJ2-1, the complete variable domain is GAGVSQSPRYKVTKRGQDVALRCDPISGHVSLYWYRQALGQGPEFLTYFNYEAQQDKSGLPNDRFSAERPEGSISTLTIQRTEQRDSAMYRCASSTDRVDGEQFFGPGTRLTVL.

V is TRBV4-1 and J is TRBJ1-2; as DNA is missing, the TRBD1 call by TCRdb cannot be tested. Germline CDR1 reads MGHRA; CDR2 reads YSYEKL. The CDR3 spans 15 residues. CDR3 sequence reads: CASSQGTGASYGYTF.

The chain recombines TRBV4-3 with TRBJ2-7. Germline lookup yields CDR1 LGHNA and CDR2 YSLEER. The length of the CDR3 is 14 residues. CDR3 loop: CASSQERGPYEQYF.

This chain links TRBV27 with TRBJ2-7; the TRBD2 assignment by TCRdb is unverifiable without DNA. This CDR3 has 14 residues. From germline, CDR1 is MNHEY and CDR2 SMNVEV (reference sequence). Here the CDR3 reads CASSYARTDYEQYF.

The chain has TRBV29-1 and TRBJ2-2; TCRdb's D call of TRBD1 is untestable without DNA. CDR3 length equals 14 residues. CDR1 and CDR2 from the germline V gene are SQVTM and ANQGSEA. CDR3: CSVSRGAETGELFF.

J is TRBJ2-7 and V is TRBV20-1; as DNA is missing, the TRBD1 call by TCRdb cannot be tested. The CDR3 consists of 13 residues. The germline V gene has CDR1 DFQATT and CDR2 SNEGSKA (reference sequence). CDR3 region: CSATSGQGYEQYF.